This T cell receptor beta chain was sequenced in a study of cytomegalovirus exposure and HLA in healthy donors. Between the trimmed V and J ends, which lost 3 bases and 6 bases, there was a span of 15 bases. This CDR3 contains 13 residues. Per germline, CDR1 GTSNPN and CDR2 SVGIG (reference sequence). PCR employed 60 Vbeta and 13 Jbeta primers. Sequencing was performed with immunoSEQ multiplex PCR; in TCRdb, only in-frame clones are kept and a portion is missing. The profile shows under 150,000 clones, approximately 71% of them singletons. The sample holds one count of this clone. The source of this sequence is an older woman in good health and CMV-seronegative. The sequenced sample consisted of PBMCs. The chain employs TRBV30 and TRBJ2-7; D is possibly TRBD2 (5 bases). The DNA for the CDR3 is TGTGCCTGGAGAAGCGGTCAGGCAGGCGAGCAGTACTTC. This gives the protein CAWRSGQAGEQYF.